This passage covers 24 T cell receptor beta chains from one sample sequenced in a study of T-cell reconstitution after alpha-beta-depleted transplantation in children. For TCRbeta, the library was prepared with unique molecular identifiers. Via MiXCR, TCRdb re-called the PCR reads, giving one row per CDR3 protein. The repertoire holds about 500,000 distinct CDR3 sequences, with 32% as singletons. Specimen: PBMCs from the stem cell graft donor, collected from the stem cell graft. The source of these receptors is a human donor who donated a stem cell graft to a child with aplastic anemia.

The rearrangement links TRBV6-2 or TRBV6-3 to TRBJ2-7, with D possibly matching TRBD1 (6 bases). Germline lookup yields CDR1 MNHEY and CDR2 SVGEGT. V was pared by 2 bases and J by 7 bases, with 9 bases between. CDR3 length: 12 residues. This chain's CDR3 is CASSYLGTEQYV. DNA for the CDR3: TGTGCCAGCAGTTACCTCGGGACAGAGCAGTACGTC.

The V call is TRBV15, the J call TRBJ1-4; D is uncertain. V was cut by 3 bases and J by 7 bases, with 18 bases left in between. The CDR3 is 16 residues long. Per the germline V gene, CDR1 is LNHNV and CDR2 is YYDKDF (reference sequence). The CDR3, as DNA: TGTGCCACCAGCAGCATAGTCGGAGAAATGGGTGAAAAACTGTTTTTT. Residues: CATSSIVGEMGEKLFF.

The J gene is TRBJ2-1, the V gene TRBV9; 7 bases map to TRBD2. The germline V gene encodes CDR1 SGDLS and CDR2 YYNGEE. V shed 0 bases and J 6 bases; nucleotides not matched to a gene: 3. The CDR3 has 14 residues. CDR3 sequence: CASSVGGTTNEQFF. The CDR3, as DNA: TGTGCCAGCAGCGTAGGTGGGACTACCAATGAGCAGTTCTTC.

The gene calls are TRBV29-1 and TRBJ2-6; D not resolved. The CDR3 contains 13 residues. Germline-derived CDR1 and CDR2 are SQVTM and ANQGSEA. The V gene lost 5 bases and the J gene lost 6 bases, with 11 bases spanning the gap. CDR3 amino acids: CSVWAPLANVLTF. CDR3 nucleotide sequence: TGCAGCGTTTGGGCCCCCTTGGCCAACGTCCTGACTTTC.

The chain links TRBV4-3 to TRBJ2-7; the match to TRBD1 covers 9 bases. Germline CDR1 is LGHNA and CDR2 is YSLEER. The V gene end was trimmed by 5 bases and the J gene end by 3 bases; junction bases not matched to a gene: 5. This CDR3 comprises 14 residues. The DNA for the CDR3 is TGCGCCAGCAGCGAGCGACAGGGGGGCTACGAGCAGTACTTC. It translates to CASSERQGGYEQYF.

This chain uses TRBV11-2 with TRBJ2-3; 8 nucleotides align to TRBD1. Germline CDR1 reads SGHAT; CDR2 reads FQNNGV. The CDR3 contains 16 residues. With 5 bases clipped from V and 4 bases from J, the junction kept 11 bases outside the gene matches. CDR3 sequence (DNA): TGTGCCAGCAGCCCAGCAGGGGGCAAAGGGTCAGATACGCAGTATTTT. Protein sequence: CASSPAGGKGSDTQYF. Variable domain in full (rest from reference TRBV11-2 and TRBJ2-3): EAGVAQSPRYKIIEKRQSVAFWCNPISGHATLYWYQQILGQGPKLLIQFQNNGVVDDSQLPKDRFSAERLKGVDSTLKIQPAKLEDSAVYLCASSPAGGKGSDTQYFGPGTRLTVL.

A few counts support this clonotype. The rearrangement links TRBV18 to TRBJ2-2, with 12 nucleotides matching TRBD2. V dropped 2 bases and J dropped 0; count of bases not matched to a gene: 1. The CDR3 is made up of 17 amino acids. CDR1 KGHSH and CDR2 LQKENI come from the germline V gene. The CDR3 reads CASSPGLAGTNTGELFF. The CDR3 DNA reads as TGTGCCAGCTCACCAGGACTAGCGGGGACGAACACCGGGGAGCTGTTTTTT.

This clonotype was recorded many times. This chain uses TRBV29-1 with TRBJ2-1, with TRBD2 matching 13 bases. This CDR3 is 17 amino acids long. The trim removed 5 bases at V and 10 bases at J, leaving 17 bases unmatched. Per germline, CDR1 SQVTM and CDR2 ANQGSEA. CDR3 in amino acids: CSVHPGLAGPPRGEQFF. The DNA for the CDR3 is TGCAGCGTTCATCCGGGACTAGCGGGACCTCCACGGGGGGAGCAGTTCTTC.

The CDR3 sequence: CASSLVVGGSEAFF. CDR3 nucleotides: TGTGCCAGCAGCTTAGTGGTGGGGGGTTCTGAAGCTTTCTTT. The genes are TRBV7-2 and TRBJ1-1, with D possibly TRBD1 on 5 matching bases. This CDR3 is 14 amino acids long. Germline CDR1 and CDR2: SGHTA and FQGNSA. V dropped 1 base and J dropped 6 bases, with 12 bases sitting between them.

J is TRBJ2-5 and V is TRBV4-3, with D maybe TRBD1 (5 bases). This CDR3 is built from 15 residues. V gave up 1 base and J gave up 3 bases, with 12 bases separating them. The germline gives CDR1 LGHNA, CDR2 YSLEER. The CDR3 region is CASSQGTGVEETQYF. The CDR3, as DNA: TGCGCCAGCAGCCAAGGAACAGGTGTAGAAGAGACCCAGTACTTC.

This chain joins TRBV12-3 or TRBV12-4 and TRBJ2-1, with TRBD2 matching 7 bases. The ends lost 6 bases at V and 2 bases at J; junction bases unmatched: 10. The CDR3 consists of 16 residues. The CDR3 coding sequence is TGTGCCAGCAGCCCCCTCGTTAGCGGGCCCTACAATGAGCAGTTCTTC. It translates to CASSPLVSGPYNEQFF.

The gene calls are TRBV10-3 and TRBJ2-7, with unresolved D. Germline V lookup: CDR1 ENHRY, CDR2 SYGVKD. This CDR3 comprises 13 residues. Trimming took 7 bases from V and 0 from J, leaving 10 bases between them. The CDR3, as DNA: TGTGCCATCAAGGACGGGCCCTCCTACGAGCAGTACTTC. This encodes CAIKDGPSYEQYF.

The rearrangement uses TRBV5-1 and TRBJ1-1; D is uncertain. The CDR3 contains 15 residues. Germline CDR1 reads SGHRS; CDR2 reads YFSETQ. V was shortened by 0 bases and J by 1 base, with 10 bases between the two germline ends. For the CDR3, the DNA is TGCGCCAGCAGCTTGGAACCAAGAGGGAACACTGAAGCTTTCTTT. This translates into CASSLEPRGNTEAFF.

The J gene is TRBJ1-1, the V gene TRBV5-1, with D unclear. Germline assignment: CDR1 SGHRS and CDR2 YFSETQ. With 0 bases removed from V and 12 bases from J, the gap between germline ends came to 18 bases. This CDR3 contains 14 residues. The CDR3 DNA reads TGCGCCAGCAGCTTGGTACCGGACGGCCTAAATTCTTTCTTT. Amino acid sequence: CASSLVPDGLNSFF.

The chain uses TRBV28 and TRBJ2-1; D tentatively reads TRBD1 or TRBD2 (5 bases each). The ends were cut back, 6 bases at V and 4 bases at J, with 13 bases in the middle. Looked up from germline, CDR1 is MDHEN and CDR2 is SYDVKM. The CDR3 sequence is 14 residues long. Written as DNA, the CDR3 is TGTGCCAGCAGAATGTGGGACGGATACAATGAGCAGTTCTTC. Protein: CASRMWDGYNEQFF.

This chain uses TRBV30 with TRBJ2-1; no clear D gene. The CDR3 contains 13 residues. The V end was cut by 0 bases, the J end by 8 bases, with 11 bases between. The germline V gene encodes CDR1 GTSNPN and CDR2 SVGIG (reference sequence). The CDR3 reads CAWSVGAGYEQFF. DNA for the CDR3: TGTGCCTGGAGTGTCGGAGCCGGTTATGAGCAGTTCTTC. Combining the CDR3 with reference TRBV30 and TRBJ2-1 gives the whole variable domain SQTIHQWPATLVQPVGSPLSLECTVEGTSNPNLYWYRQAAGRGLQLLFYSVGIGQISSEVPQNLSASRPQDRQFILSSKKLLLSDSGFYLCAWSVGAGYEQFFGPGTRLTVL.

The sample holds a few counts of this clonotype. The chain employs TRBV7-2 and TRBJ1-2; no firm D call. The ends were cut back, 2 bases at V and 5 bases at J, with 6 bases in the middle. This CDR3 is built from 12 residues. CDR1 is SGHTA and CDR2 is FQGNSA in the germline V gene. DNA of the CDR3: TGTGCCAGCAGCTTATTAGGGTATGGCTACACCTTC. It specifies CASSLLGYGYTF.

This clonotype turned up a few times. V is TRBV10-3 and J is TRBJ2-6, with 8 positions matching TRBD1. V lost 5 bases and J lost 4; bases outside the gene matches: 7. Germline values: CDR1 ENHRY, CDR2 SYGVKD. CDR3 length equals 16 residues. The CDR3 spells CAISPSRQGGANVLTF. CDR3 DNA: TGTGCCATCAGTCCGAGCCGACAGGGGGGGGCCAACGTCCTGACTTTC.

The rearrangement links TRBV29-1 to TRBJ2-5; 7 bases are a match to TRBD2. J was trimmed by 5 bases and V by 0 bases; bases with no gene match: 15. CDR3 size: 17 residues. The germline gives CDR1 SQVTM, CDR2 ANQGSEA. In nucleotides, the CDR3 is TGCAGCGTTGAAGACGGGGATAGCGGGCCGGGAAGGGAGACCCAGTACTTC. Protein: CSVEDGDSGPGRETQYF.

The chain joins TRBV20-1 to TRBJ2-5; 7 positions agree with TRBD2. There are 15 residues in the CDR3. V was clipped by 6 bases and J by 2 bases; unmatched bases: 12. In germline, CDR1 is DFQATT, CDR2 SNEGSKA (reference sequence). The CDR3 coding sequence is TGCAGTGCCAGGATGGCAAGCGGGACTCAAGAGACCCAGTACTTC. Translation: CSARMASGTQETQYF.

V usage is TRBV5-6 and J usage is TRBJ1-2; 7 bases line up with TRBD1. The CDR3 length is 13 residues. Germline lookup yields CDR1 SGHDT and CDR2 YYEEEE. The V and J ends lost 4 bases and 7 bases, in that order; junction bases with no gene match: 7. The CDR3 sequence: CASSARDSGGYTF. In nucleotides, the CDR3 is TGTGCCAGCAGCGCCCGGGACAGTGGTGGCTACACCTTC.

The count of this clonotype is one. This chain links TRBV29-1 with TRBJ1-2; D uncertain. Trimming stripped 8 bases from V and 5 bases from J, with 15 bases between. The CDR3 length is 12 residues. Germline CDR1 is SQVTM and CDR2 is ANQGSEA. Written as DNA, the CDR3 is TGCAGCATCGACGGGCTGGCTTATGGCTACACCTTC. Amino acid sequence: CSIDGLAYGYTF.

The table lists this clonotype with a few counts. This rearrangement joins TRBV7-6 to TRBJ1-1, with D unresolved. V lost 1 base and J 4 bases, leaving 7 bases between the germline ends. This CDR3 contains 13 residues. Germline loops: CDR1 SGHVS, CDR2 FNYEAQ. DNA of the CDR3: TGTGCCAGCAGCTTAGAGGTAGGCACTGAAGCTTTCTTT. Translation: CASSLEVGTEAFF. The full variable domain, its missing parts supplied by reference TRBV7-6 and TRBJ1-1, is GAGVSQSPRYKVTKRGQDVALRCDPISGHVSLYWYRQALGQGPEFLTYFNYEAQQDKSGLPNDRFSAERPEGSISTLTIQRTEQRDSAMYRCASSLEVGTEAFFGQGTRLTVV.

The sample holds a few counts of this clonotype. The rearrangement uses TRBV9 and TRBJ2-1; 9 bases map to TRBD1. The J segment lost 2 bases and the V segment lost 0 bases, leaving 6 bases of the junction unmatched. Germline lookup yields CDR1 SGDLS and CDR2 YYNGEE. CDR3 size: 17 residues. For the CDR3, the DNA is TGTGCCAGCAGCGTAGGTGGGACAGGGACGCCCTACAATGAGCAGTTCTTC. It is translated as CASSVGGTGTPYNEQFF.